This passage covers 23 T cell receptor beta chains from one sample sequenced in a study of CD8+ T cells in alopecia areata. Extracted RNA was reverse transcribed into cDNA, the sequencing template. TCRdb's table, derived via immunoSEQ multiplex PCR, lists solely in-frame clones and lacks some. This sample has around 98,000 clones, with nearly 45% found just once. Material: CD4+ T cells sorted from blood. The receptors were sampled from a human donor with alopecia areata.

This chain joins TRBV29-1 and TRBJ2-1; 9 bases line up with TRBD1. The CDR3 is 15 amino acids. The ends lost 4 bases at V and 4 bases at J; junction bases unmatched: 8. Germline V gene lookup returns CDR1 SQVTM and CDR2 ANQGSEA. CDR3 in DNA: TGCAGCGTTGTAGGGGCGACAGGGGGATACAATGAGCAGTTCTTC. As protein: CSVVGATGGYNEQFF.

This clone has a handful of counts. This rearrangement joins TRBV29-1 to TRBJ1-1, with unresolved D. Germline V gene lookup returns CDR1 SQVTM and CDR2 ANQGSEA. The CDR3 has 14 residues. V lost 4 bases to trimming and J lost 4 bases, with 16 bases between them. This CDR3 reads CSVVPQARGTEAFF. CDR3 sequence (DNA): TGCAGCGTTGTACCCCAGGCCCGAGGCACTGAAGCTTTCTTT.

The CDR3 sequence is CSVGTGISYEQYF. In DNA form, the CDR3 reads TGCAGCGTTGGGACAGGGATCTCCTACGAGCAGTACTTC. The rearrangement uses TRBV29-1 and TRBJ2-7; 8 bases map to TRBD1. Germline-derived CDR1 and CDR2 are SQVTM and ANQGSEA. The V and J ends lost 4 bases and 0 bases, in that order; junction bases with no gene match: 2. The CDR3 runs 13 residues.

This chain uses TRBV28 with TRBJ1-6; D ambiguous. Germline values: CDR1 MDHEN, CDR2 SYDVKM. This CDR3 has 15 residues. The germline V and J ends were trimmed by 5 bases and 8 bases, with 16 bases remaining between them. DNA for the CDR3: TGTGCCAGCAGTAGCAACTTAAAAGGGTATTCACCCCTCCACTTT. Translated, it gives CASSSNLKGYSPLHF.

The chain is built from TRBV6-5 and TRBJ1-2, with a tentative D call TRBD1 (5 bases). With 6 bases removed from V and 13 bases from J, the gap between germline ends came to 21 bases. This CDR3 is built from 13 residues. Germline CDR1 reads MNHEY; CDR2 reads SVGAGI. The CDR3 protein is CASSPFVDRWATF. CDR3 bases: TGTGCCAGCAGCCCGTTCGTAGACAGATGGGCCACCTTC.

This chain joins TRBV30 and TRBJ1-1, with no clear D. The V gene lost 1 base and the J gene lost 7 bases, with 7 bases spanning the gap. The CDR3 has 11 residues. Germline V gives CDR1 GTSNPN, CDR2 SVGIG (reference sequence). Here the CDR3 reads CAWSAYNEAFF. CDR3 nucleotides: TGTGCCTGGAGTGCATATAATGAAGCTTTCTTT.

The sample holds a few counts of this clone. This chain uses TRBV5-1 with TRBJ2-7, with a weak D call TRBD2 (5 bases). Germline V gene data show CDR1 as SGHRS and CDR2 as YFSETQ. Trimming pared 5 bases from V and 0 bases from J, leaving 12 bases between. This CDR3 is built from 14 residues. The CDR3 DNA reads TGCGCCAGCAGACCGGACTCGAGCTCCTACGAGCAGTACTTC. This codes for CASRPDSSSYEQYF.

The V and J genes are TRBV20-1 and TRBJ2-3, with D unclear. V gave up 6 bases and J gave up 5 bases, with 6 bases separating them. Germline CDR1 DFQATT, CDR2 SNEGSKA (reference sequence). The CDR3 has 10 residues. This chain's CDR3 is CSAPIDTQYF. CDR3 bases: TGCAGTGCCCCGATAGATACGCAGTATTTT.

The J gene is TRBJ1-2, the V gene TRBV25-1, with D possibly TRBD1 on 5 matching bases. V lost 3 bases and J lost 6, with 14 bases in between. This CDR3 region has 14 residues. Germline CDR1 and CDR2: MGHDK and SYGVNS. CDR3 nucleotides: TGTGCCAGCAGTGAGCCAGGGACCCTCGATGGCTACACCTTC. Translation gives CASSEPGTLDGYTF.

V is TRBV30 and J is TRBJ2-7, with 7 bases lining up with TRBD1. CDR3 size: 13 residues. The germline gives CDR1 GTSNPN, CDR2 SVGIG (reference sequence). The J segment lost 3 bases and the V segment lost 2 bases, leaving 4 bases of the junction unmatched. CDR3 amino acids: CAWSLGQSYEQYF. In nucleotides, the CDR3 is TGTGCCTGGAGTTTGGGACAGAGCTACGAGCAGTACTTC.

The V call is TRBV28, the J call TRBJ2-7; unclear D gene. The CDR3 has 14 amino acids. Germline lookup yields CDR1 MDHEN and CDR2 SYDVKM. V dropped 7 bases and J dropped 4 bases, with 17 bases sitting between them. The CDR3 sequence is CASKKGGEVYEQYF. CDR3 nucleotide sequence: TGTGCCAGCAAGAAGGGTGGAGAGGTGTACGAGCAGTACTTC.

This chain uses TRBV27 with TRBJ1-4; 7 positions match TRBD1. The CDR3 runs to 14 residues. After removal of 6 bases from V and 7 bases from J, the junction contained 8 bases not matched to a gene. CDR1 and CDR2 (germline): MNHEY, SMNVEV (reference sequence). The CDR3 sequence is CASSLNRGSEKLFF. CDR3 nucleotides: TGTGCCAGCAGCCTCAACAGGGGCTCTGAAAAACTGTTTTTT.

This sequence joins TRBV30 and TRBJ2-2; D is possibly TRBD1 (6 bases). Germline V gene lookup returns CDR1 GTSNPN and CDR2 SVGIG (reference sequence). V shed 4 bases and J shed 2 bases, with 8 bases lying between them. There are 13 residues in the CDR3. The CDR3 DNA sequence: TGTGCCTGGATACAGGGTAACACCGGGGAGCTGTTTTTT. Translated, it gives CAWIQGNTGELFF.

The chain recombines TRBV28 with TRBJ1-5, with D perhaps TRBD1 (6 bases). The CDR3 is 15 residues long. Trimming removed 3 bases at V and 4 bases at J, with 13 bases between. Germline CDR1 is MDHEN and CDR2 is SYDVKM. The CDR3 DNA reads as TGTGCCAGCAGTTTTTCGGGGGGCAGGAATCAGCCCCAGCATTTT. It codes for CASSFSGGRNQPQHF.

This clone has a handful of counts. The chain employs TRBV29-1 and TRBJ2-7; D gene ambiguous. The CDR3 contains 13 residues. The germline V and J ends were trimmed by 7 bases and 3 bases, with 16 bases remaining between them. From germline, CDR1 is SQVTM and CDR2 ANQGSEA. The DNA of the CDR3 is TGCAGCGCCGCCCCGCAAGCAAACTACGAGCAGTACTTC. Translation: CSAAPQANYEQYF.

In its sample, this clone was seen a few times. The V call is TRBV29-1, the J call TRBJ1-2, with 9 bases fitting TRBD1. CDR1 is SQVTM and CDR2 is ANQGSEA in the germline V gene. V was pared by 7 bases and J by 8 bases, with 11 bases of the junction left unmatched. This CDR3 has 13 amino acids. The DNA of the CDR3 is TGCAGCGCGGAAACAGGGGGCGCGTCGGGCTACACCTTC. This translates into CSAETGGASGYTF.

The chain employs TRBV30 and TRBJ2-5; possibly TRBD2 for D (5 bases). CDR1 and CDR2 (germline): GTSNPN, SVGIG (reference sequence). The V gene lost 4 bases and the J gene lost 0 bases, with 6 bases spanning the gap. CDR3 size: 12 residues. CDR3 nucleotide sequence: TGTGCCTGGACGGGAAACCAAGAGACCCAGTACTTC. Residues: CAWTGNQETQYF.

The CDR3 protein is CSVDRLGGETQYF. As DNA, the CDR3 is TGCAGCGTTGATAGGCTAGGGGGTGAGACCCAGTACTTC. This chain joins TRBV29-1 and TRBJ2-5, with a weak D call TRBD1 (6 bases). Germline values: CDR1 SQVTM, CDR2 ANQGSEA. There are 13 residues in the CDR3. The V and J ends lost 3 bases and 5 bases respectively, with 13 bases between them.

The rearrangement links TRBV6-1 to TRBJ2-5; TRBD1 matches 10 bases. From germline, CDR1 is MNHNS and CDR2 SASEGT. The CDR3 consists of 14 residues. V lost 5 bases, J lost 2 bases, and 2 bases stayed unmatched. CDR3 sequence (DNA): TGTGCCAGCAGTTGGACAGGGGGTCAAGAGACCCAGTACTTC. Translating it yields CASSWTGGQETQYF.

The V and J genes are TRBV30 and TRBJ1-3; D gene uncertain. The V end lost 0 bases, the J end lost 0 bases, and 6 bases lay between the germline ends. The CDR3 is made up of 14 amino acids. Germline V gene lookup returns CDR1 GTSNPN and CDR2 SVGIG (reference sequence). CDR3 protein: CAWSVGTSGNTIYF. The CDR3 DNA reads as TGTGCCTGGAGTGTGGGCACCTCTGGAAACACCATATATTTT. Full variable domain (missing parts from reference TRBV30 and TRBJ1-3): SQTIHQWPATLVQPVGSPLSLECTVEGTSNPNLYWYRQAAGRGLQLLFYSVGIGQISSEVPQNLSASRPQDRQFILSSKKLLLSDSGFYLCAWSVGTSGNTIYFGEGSWLTVV.

There are a few counts of this clone. The genes are TRBV28 and TRBJ2-3, with unresolved D. The CDR3 contains 14 residues. The germline CDR1 and CDR2 sequences are MDHEN and SYDVKM. V was shortened by 2 bases and J by 2 bases, with 8 bases between the two germline ends. CDR3 amino acids: CASSLEGITDTQYF. The CDR3 DNA sequence: TGTGCCAGCAGTTTAGAAGGGATCACAGATACGCAGTATTTT.

The chain employs TRBV29-1 and TRBJ2-3; TRBD1 matches at 10 bases. Per germline, CDR1 SQVTM and CDR2 ANQGSEA. The junction had 6 bases not matched to a gene; V was cut back by 6 bases and J by 3 bases. CDR3 size: 14 residues. CDR3 in DNA: TGCAGCGTCGCCGGACAGGGGGGAACAGATACGCAGTATTTT. Its protein is CSVAGQGGTDTQYF.

The chain combines TRBV30 with TRBJ1-5; D gene ambiguous. The CDR3 totals 13 residues. CDR1 is GTSNPN and CDR2 is SVGIG in the germline V gene (reference sequence). V lost 1 base to trimming and J lost 2 bases, with 6 bases between them. The CDR3 protein is CAWSEARNQPQHF. In DNA, the CDR3 is TGTGCCTGGAGTGAGGCGCGCAATCAGCCCCAGCATTTT. Supplemented by reference TRBV30 and TRBJ1-5, the full variable domain reads SQTIHQWPATLVQPVGSPLSLECTVEGTSNPNLYWYRQAAGRGLQLLFYSVGIGQISSEVPQNLSASRPQDRQFILSSKKLLLSDSGFYLCAWSEARNQPQHFGDGTRLSIL.